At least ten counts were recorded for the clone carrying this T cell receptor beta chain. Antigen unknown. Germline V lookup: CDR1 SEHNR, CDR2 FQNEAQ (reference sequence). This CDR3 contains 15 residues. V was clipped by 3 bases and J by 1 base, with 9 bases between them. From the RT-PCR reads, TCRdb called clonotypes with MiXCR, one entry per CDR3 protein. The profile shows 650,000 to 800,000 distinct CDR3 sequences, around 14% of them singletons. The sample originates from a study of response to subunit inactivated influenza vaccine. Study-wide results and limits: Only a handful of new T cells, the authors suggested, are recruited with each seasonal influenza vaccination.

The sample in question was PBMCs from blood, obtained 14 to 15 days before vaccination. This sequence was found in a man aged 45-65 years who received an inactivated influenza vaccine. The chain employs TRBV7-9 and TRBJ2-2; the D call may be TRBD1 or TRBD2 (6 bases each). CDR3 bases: TGTGCCAGCAGCTTCGGGGGCGTGAACACCGGGGAGCTGTTTTTT. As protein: CASSFGGVNTGELFF.